A single sample is the source of the 4 T cell receptor beta chains below, sequenced in a study of early T cells in non-severe SARS-CoV-2 infection. TCRdb re-called the 5' RACE reads with MiXCR, one entry per CDR3 protein. The sample lists 50,000 to 60,000 distinct CDR3 sequences, under 14% seen once, with around 9.6% in the top ten. Sequences were obtained from whole blood. These receptor sequences come from an adult who was a healthcare worker with PCR-confirmed SARS-CoV-2 infection or an uninfected control (not recorded which).

This clonotype was seen repeatedly, ten times or more. For the CDR3, the DNA is TGCGCCAGCAGTTTAGCGGATTCCTACAATGAGCAGTTCTTC. Its protein product is CASSLADSYNEQFF. J is TRBJ2-1 and V is TRBV5-1, with D possibly matching TRBD2 (6 bases). CDR1 and CDR2 (germline): SGHRS, YFSETQ. Trimming removed 5 bases at V and 1 base at J, with 10 bases between. The CDR3 sequence is 14 residues long.

This clonotype has a handful of counts. The chain employs TRBV12-3 or TRBV12-4 and TRBJ1-2; D is unclear. V was pared by 1 base and J by 4 bases, with 7 bases between. This CDR3 is 13 amino acids long. The CDR3 spells CASSLGRSYGYTF. The CDR3 bases are TGTGCCAGCAGTTTAGGCAGATCCTATGGCTACACCTTC.

This clonotype was picked up many times. The chain recombines TRBV6-1 with TRBJ1-6; tentative D call: TRBD1 (6 bases). The V gene's germline CDR1 is MNHNS and CDR2 SASEGT. V shed 11 bases and J shed 0 bases, with 11 bases lying between them. The CDR3 is made up of 14 amino acids. The CDR3 reads CAGGGRSYNSPLHF. For the CDR3, the DNA is TGTGCCGGAGGGGGACGCTCCTATAATTCACCCCTCCACTTT.

This clonotype has at least ten counts. A read error may be the cause here, since a much bigger clone is one base away. The chain has TRBV28 and TRBJ2-7; D not resolved. The CDR3 totals 11 residues. Trimming removed 2 bases from V and 3 bases from J, with 2 bases in between. From germline, CDR1 is MDHEN and CDR2 SYDVKM. DNA for the CDR3: TGTGCCAGCAGTTTAAACTACGAGCAGTACTTC. This translates into CASSLNYEQYF. The full variable domain, completed using reference TRBV28 and TRBJ2-7, is DVKVTQSSRYLVKRTGEKVFLECVQDMDHENMFWYRQDPGLGLRLIYFSYDVKMKEKGDIPEGYSVSREKKERFSLILESASTNQTSMYLCASSLNYEQYFGPGTRLTVT.